The 30 T cell receptor beta chains below were found in one sample sequenced in a study of blood T cell repertoires in COVID-19. The protocol was immunoSEQ multiplex PCR, while the TCRdb copy is restricted to in-frame clones and leaves out a portion. The profile shows approximately 200,000 clones, 80% to 90% of them singletons. Sample: peripheral blood. Receptors were obtained from a man younger than 45 with acute or convalescent COVID-19.

This chain links TRBV11-2 with TRBJ2-5; TRBD2 agrees at 14 bases. Germline CDR1 is SGHAT and CDR2 is FQNNGV. V lost 7 bases, J lost 3 bases, and 7 bases stayed unmatched. This CDR3 is 16 amino acids long. The CDR3 bases are TGTGCCAGCAACAAAAGGGGACTAGCGGGAGAAGAGACCCAGTACTTC. Protein product: CASNKRGLAGEETQYF.

The rearrangement links TRBV7-9 to TRBJ1-2; D gene uncertain. This CDR3 has 14 amino acids. The germline V gene encodes CDR1 SEHNR and CDR2 FQNEAQ (reference sequence). Deletions cut 3 bases from V and 8 bases from J, with 16 bases between. CDR3 bases: TGTGCCAGCAGCTTCCTTGACCGGACTGGCGGCTACACCTTC. Protein: CASSFLDRTGGYTF. Full variable domain (rest looked up from reference TRBV7-9 and TRBJ1-2): DTGVSQNPRHKITKRGQNVTFRCDPISEHNRLYWYRQTLGQGPEFLTYFQNEAQLEKSRLLSDRFSAERPKGSFSTLEIQRTEQGDSAMYLCASSFLDRTGGYTFGSGTRLTVV.

This clone was observed a handful of times. Other nucleotide sequences from this sample produce the same CDR3. The rearrangement links TRBV28 to TRBJ1-2, with a possible D match to TRBD1 (6 bases). Germline assignment: CDR1 MDHEN and CDR2 SYDVKM. V was clipped by 5 bases and J by 2 bases, with 9 bases between them. There are 13 residues in the CDR3. The CDR3 loop reads CASSLGQNYGYTF. CDR3 nucleotides: TGTGCCAGCAGTCTCGGACAGAACTATGGCTACACCTTC.

The rearrangement joins TRBV24-1 to TRBJ2-5, with TRBD2 matching over 9 bases. CDR1 is KGHDR, CDR2 SFDVKD, per germline. J was trimmed by 6 bases and V by 8 bases; bases with no gene match: 6. The CDR3 sequence is 13 residues long. The CDR3 DNA follows: TGTGCCACCATGAGGTCTAGCGGGAAGACCCAGTACTTC. This gives the protein CATMRSSGKTQYF.

The V and J genes are TRBV5-1 and TRBJ2-1; no clear D gene. The CDR3 totals 15 residues. Trimming stripped 1 base from V and 0 bases from J, with 8 bases between. Germline V CDR1 and CDR2: SGHRS, YFSETQ. The CDR3 DNA sequence: TGCGCCAGCAGCTTGACCCAGTACTCCTACAATGAGCAGTTCTTC. Residues: CASSLTQYSYNEQFF. Together with reference TRBV5-1 and TRBJ2-1, the CDR3 gives the full variable domain: KAGVTQTPRYLIKTRGQQVTLSCSPISGHRSVSWYQQTPGQGLQFLFEYFSETQRNKGNFPGRFSGRQFSNSRSEMNVSTLELGDSALYLCASSLTQYSYNEQFFGPGTRLTVL.

The V gene is TRBV4-2, the J gene TRBJ2-4; D possibly corresponds to TRBD1 (5 bases). There are 16 residues in the CDR3. Trimming pared 4 bases from V and 1 base from J, leaving 14 bases between. Germline V gene lookup returns CDR1 LGHNA and CDR2 YNFKEQ. CDR3 coding DNA: TGTGCCAGCAGCCTCGAGCAGGGTTTTGCCAAAAACATTCAGTACTTC. It is translated as CASSLEQGFAKNIQYF.

CDR3 region: CASSRTGGGEKLFF. The DNA for the CDR3 is TGTGCCAGTAGTAGAACAGGGGGAGGTGAAAAACTGTTTTTT. The J gene is TRBJ1-4, the V gene TRBV19; 8 bases map to TRBD1. Germline CDR1 reads LNHDA; CDR2 reads SQIVND (reference sequence). The CDR3 extends over 14 amino acids. V lost 4 bases and J lost 7; bases outside the gene matches: 5. The complete variable domain, with remaining parts taken from reference TRBV19 and TRBJ1-4, reads DGGITQSPKYLFRKEGQNVTLSCEQNLNHDAMYWYRQDPGQGLRLIYYSQIVNDFQKGDIAEGYSVSREKKESFPLTVTSAQKNPTAFYLCASSRTGGGEKLFFGSGTQLSVL.

This chain joins TRBV18 and TRBJ1-1; the D gene is possibly TRBD1 (5 bases). This CDR3 contains 14 residues. V shed 2 bases and J shed 3 bases, with 10 bases lying between them. The V gene's germline CDR1 is KGHSH and CDR2 LQKENI. The CDR3 coding sequence is TGTGCCAGCTCACCATTAGACAGCTACACTGAAGCTTTCTTT. As protein: CASSPLDSYTEAFF.

The J gene is TRBJ1-2, the V gene TRBV7-3, with D perhaps TRBD1 (5 bases). V gave up 0 bases and J gave up 3 bases, with 11 bases separating them. The length of the CDR3 is 15 residues. In germline, CDR1 is SGHTA, CDR2 FQGTGA. The CDR3 DNA reads TGTGCCAGCAGCTTAACGGCAGGGCCATACTATGGCTACACCTTC. Translated: CASSLTAGPYYGYTF.

This clone was counted a single time. This chain uses TRBV21-1 with TRBJ2-3; TRBD2, as called in the table, went unchecked against the DNA. TRBV21-1 represents a pseudogene. The CDR3 is 19 residues long. The CDR3 nucleotides are TGTGCCAGCTCCATACTCGGGCTAGCGGGGGGCGAGGGAACAGATACGCAGTATTTT. Protein: CASSILGLAGGEGTDTQYF.

This chain links TRBV27 with TRBJ2-7; perhaps TRBD1 as D (6 bases). V dropped 4 bases and J dropped 6 bases, with 25 bases sitting between them. CDR1 MNHEY and CDR2 SMNVEV come from the germline V gene (reference sequence). CDR3 length: 17 residues. Here the CDR3 reads CASSYAIPQGSDGEQYF. Here the CDR3 DNA reads TGTGCCAGCAGTTACGCAATCCCACAGGGTAGTGATGGCGAGCAGTACTTC.

The rearrangement joins TRBV27 to TRBJ1-6, with 9 nucleotides matching TRBD1. With 2 bases clipped from V and 7 bases from J, the junction kept 6 bases outside the gene matches. Germline CDR1 is MNHEY and CDR2 is SMNVEV (reference sequence). The CDR3 has 16 residues. CDR3 in amino acids: CASSLRGQGLNSPLHF. CDR3 in DNA: TGTGCCAGCAGTTTAAGGGGACAGGGTCTCAATTCACCCCTCCACTTT.

The chain is built from TRBV6-5 and TRBJ2-4; 11 positions agree with TRBD2. The CDR3 sequence is 16 residues long. Germline loops: CDR1 MNHEY, CDR2 SVGAGI. Trimming removed 0 bases from V and 4 bases from J; junction bases left unmatched: 2. The CDR3 protein is CASSYSSGGEKNIQYF. The CDR3 DNA is TGTGCCAGCAGTTACTCTAGCGGGGGGGAAAAAAACATTCAGTACTTC.

The chain recombines TRBV11-2 with TRBJ2-7, with a tentative D call TRBD1 (5 bases). Trimming left V 2 bases short and J 2 bases short, with 16 bases between. Germline values: CDR1 SGHAT, CDR2 FQNNGV. CDR3 length: 16 residues. The CDR3 is CASSLTPQGLTYEQYF. The CDR3 DNA reads TGTGCCAGCAGCTTAACCCCCCAGGGCTTAACCTACGAGCAGTACTTC.

V usage is TRBV5-1 and J usage is TRBJ2-1, with 9 bases lining up with TRBD1. The germline V gene has CDR1 SGHRS and CDR2 YFSETQ. This CDR3 region has 17 residues. V gave up 0 bases and J gave up 8 bases; unmatched junction bases: 12. The CDR3 here is CASSLAFLGTGSDEQFF. The CDR3 bases are TGCGCCAGCAGCTTGGCCTTCCTTGGGACAGGGTCGGATGAGCAGTTCTTC.

CDR3 bases: TGTGCCAGCAGCTTTCGAAAAGCGGGAGTCAACAATGAGCAGTTCTTC. It encodes CASSFRKAGVNNEQFF. The rearrangement uses TRBV7-6 and TRBJ2-1; 8 bases map to TRBD2. CDR3 length: 16 residues. V gave up 3 bases and J gave up 5 bases; unmatched junction bases: 9. From germline, CDR1 is SGHVS and CDR2 FNYEAQ.

The chain has TRBV6-5 and TRBJ2-7; 12 nucleotides line up with TRBD2. Germline CDR1 reads MNHEY; CDR2 reads SVGAGI. J lost 3 bases, V lost 6 bases, and 6 bases had no gene match. There are 15 residues in the CDR3. The CDR3 DNA reads as TGTGCCAGCAGCCGGACTAGCGGGAAGGTCTACGAGCAGTACTTC. Translated: CASSRTSGKVYEQYF.

J is TRBJ1-5 and V is TRBV2, with 7 bases matching TRBD1. The V gene end was trimmed by 7 bases and the J gene end by 4 bases; junction bases not matched to a gene: 7. Germline V lookup: CDR1 SNHLY, CDR2 FYNNEI. This CDR3 has 14 amino acids. Here the CDR3 reads CASKGTAKNQPQHF. CDR3 coding DNA: TGTGCCAGCAAAGGGACAGCGAAAAATCAGCCCCAGCATTTT.

The chain recombines TRBV5-1 with TRBJ2-1, with D perhaps TRBD1 (6 bases). The V gene's germline CDR1 is SGHRS and CDR2 YFSETQ. CDR3 length equals 16 residues. Trimming stripped 0 bases from V and 7 bases from J, with 17 bases between. The CDR3 is CASSLAGTGLANEQFF. The CDR3, as DNA: TGCGCCAGCAGCTTGGCCGGTACAGGGTTAGCTAATGAGCAGTTCTTC.

The V gene is TRBV20-1, the J gene TRBJ1-1; unclear D gene. Germline V CDR1 and CDR2: DFQATT, SNEGSKA (reference sequence). This CDR3 is built from 11 residues. CDR3 protein: CITGANTEAFF. The CDR3 DNA reads TGCATAACGGGAGCGAACACTGAAGCTTTCTTT.

The V gene is TRBV30, the J gene TRBJ2-7; 7 bases fit TRBD1. The germline gives CDR1 GTSNPN, CDR2 SVGIG (reference sequence). CDR3 length equals 13 residues. V shed 4 bases, J shed 1 base, and the junction held 4 bases outside the gene matches. The CDR3 bases are TGTGCCTGGACGCGACAGGGATCCTACGAGCAGTACTTC. Translation gives CAWTRQGSYEQYF.

The chain joins TRBV7-9 to TRBJ2-3; 7 positions match TRBD1. This CDR3 spans 14 amino acids. Germline V CDR1 and CDR2: SEHNR, FQNEAQ (reference sequence). Losses at the gene ends were 0 bases for V and 4 bases for J; bases not matched to a gene: 1. The DNA of the CDR3 is TGTGCCAGCAGCTTAGCACAGGGGCCAGATACGCAGTATTTT. Amino acids: CASSLAQGPDTQYF. The variable domain in full, with the rest retrieved from reference TRBV7-9 and TRBJ2-3, is DTGVSQNPRHKITKRGQNVTFRCDPISEHNRLYWYRQTLGQGPEFLTYFQNEAQLEKSRLLSDRFSAERPKGSFSTLEIQRTEQGDSAMYLCASSLAQGPDTQYFGPGTRLTVL.

V gene TRBV7-2 combines with J gene TRBJ1-2; D gene uncertain. Germline CDR1 and CDR2: SGHTA and FQGNSA. CDR3 length: 14 amino acids. Trimming stripped 5 bases from V and 3 bases from J, with 13 bases between. CDR3 DNA sequence: TGTGCCAGCAGCCAGTCCTCATCTGACTATGGCTACACCTTC. Its protein is CASSQSSSDYGYTF.

Of note for this clone: Compared with germline, one end of the junction differs, possibly owing to a read error. The rearrangement links TRBV7-9 to TRBJ1-1; 7 bases match TRBD1. The CDR3 loop spans 13 amino acids. Per the germline V gene, CDR1 is SEHNR and CDR2 is FQNEAQ (reference sequence). CDR3 bases: TGTGCCAGCAGCTTAGCGTATGAGGACAGGCGGATCTTT. This sequence encodes CASSLAYEDRRIF.

This chain links TRBV2 with TRBJ2-7; D remains ambiguous. The CDR3 is made up of 13 amino acids. V lost 3 bases to trimming and J lost 7 bases, with 13 bases between them. Germline-derived CDR1 and CDR2 are SNHLY and FYNNEI. CDR3 loop: CASSDGRRSEQYF. The CDR3 bases are TGTGCCAGCAGTGATGGTAGGCGGAGTGAGCAGTACTTC.

The chain employs TRBV6-6 and TRBJ1-5; D is perhaps TRBD1 (6 bases). CDR3 size: 16 residues. The germline V gene has CDR1 MNHNY and CDR2 SVGAGI (reference sequence). The germline V and J ends were trimmed by 4 bases and 4 bases, with 17 bases remaining between them. The CDR3, as DNA: TGTGCCAGCAGTTCTGAGGTCAGGGGCGGGAATCAGCCCCAGCATTTT. Its protein is CASSSEVRGGNQPQHF.

The chain uses TRBV9 and TRBJ2-7; D remains ambiguous. V lost 4 bases, J lost 6 bases, and 20 bases lay in between. In germline, CDR1 is SGDLS, CDR2 YYNGEE. The CDR3 runs 15 residues. In DNA form, the CDR3 reads TGTGCCAGCAGCCCGGGTGGCATGTCCGCGTTCGAGCAGTACTTC. The encoded protein is CASSPGGMSAFEQYF.

This chain links TRBV5-1 with TRBJ2-3; 9 bases line up with TRBD1. Germline V gives CDR1 SGHRS, CDR2 YFSETQ. This CDR3 comprises 15 residues. Unmatched junction bases numbered 6, after V lost 5 bases and J lost 2 bases. The CDR3 DNA reads TGCGCCAGCAGTTCCGGGACAGGGCCCACAGATACGCAGTATTTT. Residues: CASSSGTGPTDTQYF.

Only one count was recorded for this clone. J is TRBJ1-1 and V is TRBV28; 8 bases fit TRBD1. The CDR3 is 14 amino acids. Germline-derived CDR1 and CDR2 are MDHEN and SYDVKM. The junction had 4 bases not matched to a gene; V was cut back by 2 bases and J by 5 bases. The CDR3 sequence: CASSLQGARTEAFF. The CDR3 coding sequence is TGTGCCAGCAGTTTACAGGGGGCGAGGACTGAAGCTTTCTTT. Supplemented by reference TRBV28 and TRBJ1-1, the full variable domain reads DVKVTQSSRYLVKRTGEKVFLECVQDMDHENMFWYRQDPGLGLRLIYFSYDVKMKEKGDIPEGYSVSREKKERFSLILESASTNQTSMYLCASSLQGARTEAFFGQGTRLTVV.

Notes on this clone: The same CDR3 arises from other DNA sequences in this sample as well. This chain links TRBV24-1 with TRBJ1-5; 9 bases align to TRBD1. CDR1 and CDR2 (germline): KGHDR, SFDVKD. The CDR3 runs 15 residues. V lost 5 bases to trimming and J lost 10 bases; unmatched junction nucleotides: 11. CDR3 sequence (DNA): TGTGCCACCAGTGGATCGGGACAGGGATTTAGCCCCCAGCATTTT. It encodes CATSGSGQGFSPQHF.